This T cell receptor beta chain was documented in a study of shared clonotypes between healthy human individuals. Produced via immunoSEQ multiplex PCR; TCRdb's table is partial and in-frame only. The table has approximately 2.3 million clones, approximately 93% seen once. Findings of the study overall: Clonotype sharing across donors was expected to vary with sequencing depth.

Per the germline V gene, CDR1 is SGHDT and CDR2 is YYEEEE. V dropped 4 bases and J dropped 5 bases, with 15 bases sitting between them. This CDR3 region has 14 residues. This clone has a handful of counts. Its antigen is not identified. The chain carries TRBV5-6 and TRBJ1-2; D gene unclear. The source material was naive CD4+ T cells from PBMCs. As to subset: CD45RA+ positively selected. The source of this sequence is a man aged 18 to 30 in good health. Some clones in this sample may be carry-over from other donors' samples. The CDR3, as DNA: TGTGCCAGCAGCCCTGCGGCGGCTACATATGGCTACACCTTC. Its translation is CASSPAAATYGYTF.